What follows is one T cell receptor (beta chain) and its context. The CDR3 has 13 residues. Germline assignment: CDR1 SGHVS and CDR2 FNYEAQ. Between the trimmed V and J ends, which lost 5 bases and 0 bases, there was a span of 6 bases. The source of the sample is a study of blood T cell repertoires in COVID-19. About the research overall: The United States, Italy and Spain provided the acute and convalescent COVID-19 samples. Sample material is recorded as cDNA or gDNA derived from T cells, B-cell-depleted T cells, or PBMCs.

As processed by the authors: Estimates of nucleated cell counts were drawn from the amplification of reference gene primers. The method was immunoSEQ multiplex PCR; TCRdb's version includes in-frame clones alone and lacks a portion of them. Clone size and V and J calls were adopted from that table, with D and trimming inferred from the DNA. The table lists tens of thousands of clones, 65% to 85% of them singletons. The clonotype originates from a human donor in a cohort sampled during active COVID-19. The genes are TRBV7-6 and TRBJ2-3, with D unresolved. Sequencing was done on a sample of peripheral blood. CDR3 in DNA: TGTGCCAGCAGCACCCAGAGCACAGATACGCAGTATTTT. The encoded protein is CASSTQSTDTQYF.